The clone carrying this T cell receptor (beta chain) was observed at least ten times. Its antigen is still unknown. Amplified regions were TCR beta CDR3 sequences from RNA transcripts. When the TCR CDR3 underwent first-round RT-PCR, the HTBI primer set was used. Via MiXCR, TCRdb re-called the multiplex PCR reads, giving one row per CDR3 protein. The table has around 700,000 distinct CDR3 sequences, around a sixth seen once. The sample comes from a study of T cells in Graves' hyperthyroidism and ophthalmopathy. Whole-study context: Specimen type is peripheral blood, collected at initial diagnosis prior to any treatment.

Study results and caveats: Ophthalmopathy and stable hyperthyroidism were told apart by a 13 V-J model. Model output signaled ophthalmopathy a median 6.5 months ahead of onset.

In making diagnoses, clinical symptoms, serum thyroxine and TRAb, thyroid ultrasound and orbital computed tomography were all used. The CDR3 length is 12 residues. Deletions cut 3 bases from V and 4 bases from J, with 6 bases between. The chain has TRBV12-3 or TRBV12-4 and TRBJ1-1; D not resolved. The clonotype was recovered from a woman aged 50 to 60 with Graves' hyperthyroidism that later progressed to Graves' ophthalmopathy. Material for sequencing was blood. CDR3 bases: TGTGCCAGCAGTTTCACCCGCACTGAAGCTTTCTTT. This gives the protein CASSFTRTEAFF.